This T cell receptor (beta chain) was retrieved from a study of T cells expressing NK-cell markers. This CDR3 spans 13 amino acids. TCRdb reworked the 5' RACE reads into one entry per CDR3 protein, no DNA. The sample has some 450,000 distinct CDR3 sequences. This chain connects TRBV12-3 or TRBV12-4 to TRBJ1-4; TCRdb returns TRBD1, unconfirmable since there is no DNA. The sequence was obtained from a woman aged 18-70 years in good health. The sequenced sample consisted of blood T cells: a sorted CD56 or NKG2C T cell subset, CD4+ or CD8+ T cells, or bulk PBMC T cells (not recorded which). Here the CDR3 reads CASSLQGNEKLFF.